This T cell receptor (beta chain) derives from a study of blood T cell repertoires in COVID-19. V dropped 4 bases and J dropped 7 bases, with 22 bases sitting between them. The CDR3 runs 17 residues. CDR1 is LGHDT and CDR2 is YNNKEL in the germline V gene (reference sequence). Clones were read by immunoSEQ multiplex PCR, and TCRdb kept only the in-frame ones, dropping some. In the table there are 230,000 or so clones, more than 70% of which are singletons. The sequenced sample consisted of PBMCs or T cells enriched from blood (not recorded which). The clonotype originates from a woman between 40 and 55 years old with acute COVID-19. V gene TRBV3-1 (or the pseudogene TRBV3-2) combines with J gene TRBJ1-4; TRBD1 might be the D (5 bases). CDR3 amino acids: CASSRQGRGVRIEKLFF. The DNA for the CDR3 is TGTGCCAGCAGCCGCCAGGGCCGGGGGGTCCGGATTGAAAAACTGTTTTTT.